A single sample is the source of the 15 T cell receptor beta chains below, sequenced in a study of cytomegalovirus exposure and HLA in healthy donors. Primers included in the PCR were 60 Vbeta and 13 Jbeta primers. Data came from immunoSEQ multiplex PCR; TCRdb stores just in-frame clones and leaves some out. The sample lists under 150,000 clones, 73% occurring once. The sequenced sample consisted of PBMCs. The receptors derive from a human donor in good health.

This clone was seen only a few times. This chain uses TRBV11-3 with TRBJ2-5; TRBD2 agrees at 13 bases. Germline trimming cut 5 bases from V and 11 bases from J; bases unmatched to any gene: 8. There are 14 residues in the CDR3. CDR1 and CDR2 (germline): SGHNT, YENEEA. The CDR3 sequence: CASSPRTSGGEQYF. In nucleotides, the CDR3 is TGTGCCAGCAGCCCCCGGACTAGCGGGGGTGAGCAGTACTTC. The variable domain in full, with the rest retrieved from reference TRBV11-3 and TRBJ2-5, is EAGVVQSPRYKIIEKKQPVAFWCNPISGHNTLYWYLQNLGQGPELLIRYENEEAVDDSQLPKDRFSAERLKGVDSTLKIQPAELGDSAVYLCASSPRTSGGEQYFGPGTRLLVL.

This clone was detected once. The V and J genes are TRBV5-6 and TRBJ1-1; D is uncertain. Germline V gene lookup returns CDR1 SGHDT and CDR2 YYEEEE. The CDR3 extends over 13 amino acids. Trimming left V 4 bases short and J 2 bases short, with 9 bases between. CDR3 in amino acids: CASSTRGNTEAFF. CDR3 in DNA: TGTGCCAGCAGCACCCGAGGCAACACTGAAGCTTTCTTT.

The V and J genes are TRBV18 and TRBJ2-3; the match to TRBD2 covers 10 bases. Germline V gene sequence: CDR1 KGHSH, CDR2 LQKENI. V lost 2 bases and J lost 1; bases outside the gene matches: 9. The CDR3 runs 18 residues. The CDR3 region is CASSPLTTGTSGTDTQYF. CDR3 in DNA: TGTGCCAGCTCACCATTGACCACCGGGACTAGCGGCACAGATACGCAGTATTTT.

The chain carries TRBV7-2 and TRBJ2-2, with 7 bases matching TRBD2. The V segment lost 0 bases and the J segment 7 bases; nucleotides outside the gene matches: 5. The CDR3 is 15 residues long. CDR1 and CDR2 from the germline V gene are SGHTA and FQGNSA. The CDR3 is CASSLASSGNGELFF. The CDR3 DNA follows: TGTGCCAGCAGCTTAGCCAGCAGCGGGAACGGGGAGCTGTTTTTT.

CDR3 amino acids: CASSYRRGTEAFF. The CDR3 DNA follows: TGTGCCAGCAGTTATCGAAGGGGCACTGAAGCTTTCTTT. The V call is TRBV6-5, the J call TRBJ1-1; weak D call: TRBD1 (5 bases). The CDR3 loop spans 13 amino acids. V lost 3 bases to trimming and J lost 4 bases, with 9 bases between them. CDR1 is MNHEY, CDR2 SVGAGI, per germline.

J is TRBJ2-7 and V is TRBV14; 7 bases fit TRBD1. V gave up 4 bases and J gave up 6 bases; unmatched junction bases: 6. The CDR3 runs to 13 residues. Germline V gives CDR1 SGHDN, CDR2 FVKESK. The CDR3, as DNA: TGTGCCAGCAGCCGGGGACAGAGTGGCGAGCAGTACTTC. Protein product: CASSRGQSGEQYF.

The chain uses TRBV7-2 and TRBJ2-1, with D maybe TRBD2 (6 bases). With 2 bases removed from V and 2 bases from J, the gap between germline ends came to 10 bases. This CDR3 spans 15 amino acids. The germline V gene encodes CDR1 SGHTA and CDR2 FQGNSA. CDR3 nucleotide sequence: TGTGCCAGCAGCTTATGGGACTTCCCCTACAATGAGCAGTTCTTC. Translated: CASSLWDFPYNEQFF.

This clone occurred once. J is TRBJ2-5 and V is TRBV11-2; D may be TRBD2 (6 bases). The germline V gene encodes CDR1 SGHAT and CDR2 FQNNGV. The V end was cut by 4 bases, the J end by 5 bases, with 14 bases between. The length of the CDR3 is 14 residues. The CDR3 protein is CASSSTSWGETQYF. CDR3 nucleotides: TGTGCCAGCAGCTCAACTAGCTGGGGGGAGACCCAGTACTTC.

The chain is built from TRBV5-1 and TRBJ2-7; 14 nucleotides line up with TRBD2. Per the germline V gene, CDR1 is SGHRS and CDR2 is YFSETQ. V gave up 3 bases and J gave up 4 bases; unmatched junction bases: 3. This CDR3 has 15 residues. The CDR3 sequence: CASSSGTSGSYEQYF. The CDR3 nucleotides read TGCGCCAGCAGCTCTGGGACTAGCGGGAGTTACGAGCAGTACTTC.

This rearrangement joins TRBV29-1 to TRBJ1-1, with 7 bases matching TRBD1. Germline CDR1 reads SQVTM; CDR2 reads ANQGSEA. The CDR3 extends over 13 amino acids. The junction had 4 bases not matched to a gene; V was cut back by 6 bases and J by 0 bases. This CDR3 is CSVATGLNTEAFF. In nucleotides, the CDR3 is TGCAGCGTGGCGACAGGGTTGAACACTGAAGCTTTCTTT.

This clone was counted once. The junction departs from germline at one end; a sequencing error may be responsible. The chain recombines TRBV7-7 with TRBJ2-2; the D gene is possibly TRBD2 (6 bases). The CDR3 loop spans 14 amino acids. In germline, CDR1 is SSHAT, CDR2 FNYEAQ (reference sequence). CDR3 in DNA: TGTGCTAGCAGCTCCCTACGCGGGGCCGGGGAGCTGTTTTTT. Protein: CASSSLRGAGELFF. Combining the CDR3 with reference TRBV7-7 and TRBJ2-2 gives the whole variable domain GAGVSQSPRYKVTKRGQDVTLRCDPISSHATLYWYQQALGQGPEFLTYFNYEAQPDKSGLPSDRFSAERPEGSISTLTIQRTEQRDSAMYRCASSSLRGAGELFFGEGSRLTVL.

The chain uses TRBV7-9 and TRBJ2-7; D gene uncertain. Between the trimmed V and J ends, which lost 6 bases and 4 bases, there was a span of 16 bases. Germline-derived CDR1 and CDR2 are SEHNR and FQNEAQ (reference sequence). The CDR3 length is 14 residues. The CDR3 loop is CASSPSPGVYEQYF. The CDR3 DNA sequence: TGTGCCAGCAGTCCTAGTCCTGGTGTTTACGAGCAGTACTTC.

CDR3 sequence: CAIRDSLMSGEQYF. DNA of the CDR3: TGTGCCATCAGGGACAGCCTTATGAGTGGGGAGCAGTACTTC. The J gene is TRBJ2-7, the V gene TRBV10-3; maybe TRBD1 (6 bases). Deletions cut 6 bases from V and 7 bases from J, with 19 bases between. The CDR3 is made up of 14 amino acids. CDR1 and CDR2 from the germline V gene are ENHRY and SYGVKD.

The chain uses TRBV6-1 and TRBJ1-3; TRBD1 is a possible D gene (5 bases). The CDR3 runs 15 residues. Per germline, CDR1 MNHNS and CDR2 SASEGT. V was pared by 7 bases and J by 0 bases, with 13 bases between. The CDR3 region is CASTYTTVSGNTIYF. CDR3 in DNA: TGTGCCAGCACTTATACGACAGTCTCTGGAAACACCATATATTTT.

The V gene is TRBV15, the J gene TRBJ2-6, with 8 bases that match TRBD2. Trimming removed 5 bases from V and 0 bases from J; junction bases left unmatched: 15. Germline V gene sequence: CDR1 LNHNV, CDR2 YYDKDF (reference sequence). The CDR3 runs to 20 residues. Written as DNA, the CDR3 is TGTGCCACCAGCGCGAGACGGGCGGGGGGCCGGGCCTCTGGGGCCAACGTCCTGACTTTC. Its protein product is CATSARRAGGRASGANVLTF. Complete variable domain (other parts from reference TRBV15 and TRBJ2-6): DAMVIQNPRYQVTQFGKPVTLSCSQTLNHNVMYWYQQKSSQAPKLLFHYYDKDFNNEADTPDNFQSRRPNTSFCFLDIRSPGLGDTAMYLCATSARRAGGRASGANVLTFGAGSRLTVL.